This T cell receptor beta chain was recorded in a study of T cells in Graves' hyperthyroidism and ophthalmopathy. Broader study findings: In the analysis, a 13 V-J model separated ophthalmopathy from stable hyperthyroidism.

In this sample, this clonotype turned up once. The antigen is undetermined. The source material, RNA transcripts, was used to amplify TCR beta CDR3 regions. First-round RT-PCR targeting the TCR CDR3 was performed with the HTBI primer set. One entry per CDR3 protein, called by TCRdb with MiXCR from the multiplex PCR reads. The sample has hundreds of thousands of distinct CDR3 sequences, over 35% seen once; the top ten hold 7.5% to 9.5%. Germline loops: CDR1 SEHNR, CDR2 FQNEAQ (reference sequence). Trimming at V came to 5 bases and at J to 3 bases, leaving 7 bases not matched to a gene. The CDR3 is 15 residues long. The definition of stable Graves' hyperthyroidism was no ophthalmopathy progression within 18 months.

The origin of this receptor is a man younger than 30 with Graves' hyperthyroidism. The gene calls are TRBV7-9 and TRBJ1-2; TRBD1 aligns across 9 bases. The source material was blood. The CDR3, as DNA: TGTGCCAGCAGCCGCGGGGGACAGGGCGACTATGGCTACACCTTC. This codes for CASSRGGQGDYGYTF.